The 21 T cell receptor beta chains given below trace back to one sample, sequenced in a study of blood T cell repertoires in COVID-19. The method was immunoSEQ multiplex PCR; TCRdb's version includes in-frame clones alone and lacks a portion of them. The sample has about 390,000 clones, approximately 90% seen once. The sample was PBMCs or T cells enriched from blood (not recorded which). The receptors shown here come from a woman aged 45 to 65 who had recovered from COVID-19.

The genes are TRBV28 and TRBJ1-1; D perhaps matches TRBD1 (6 bases). CDR3 size: 15 residues. CDR1 and CDR2 from the germline V gene are MDHEN and SYDVKM. The ends were cut back, 6 bases at V and 6 bases at J, with 20 bases in the middle. CDR3 DNA: TGTGCCAGCAGCTCCGACAGGAGTTTAGTTTCTGAAGCTTTCTTT. It specifies CASSSDRSLVSEAFF.

In its sample, this clone was seen a few times. This chain links TRBV12-3 or TRBV12-4 with TRBJ2-3; D uncertain. Trimming took off 6 bases at V and 6 bases at J, with 7 bases between the two ends. The CDR3 contains 11 residues. The CDR3 DNA reads TGTGCCAGCAGCCTCCGGGATACGCAGTATTTT. This encodes CASSLRDTQYF.

This clone is a singleton in its sample. The V gene is TRBV28, the J gene TRBJ1-4; possibly TRBD1 for D (6 bases). Germline assignment: CDR1 MDHEN and CDR2 SYDVKM. This CDR3 comprises 16 residues. Trimming stripped 1 base from V and 7 bases from J, with 16 bases between. For the CDR3, the DNA is TGTGCCAGCAGTTTATATGGGGGGGCCGATGGTGAAAAACTGTTTTTT. This encodes CASSLYGGADGEKLFF. Supplemented by reference TRBV28 and TRBJ1-4, the full variable domain reads DVKVTQSSRYLVKRTGEKVFLECVQDMDHENMFWYRQDPGLGLRLIYFSYDVKMKEKGDIPEGYSVSREKKERFSLILESASTNQTSMYLCASSLYGGADGEKLFFGSGTQLSVL.

This chain uses TRBV29-1 with TRBJ1-2, with D maybe TRBD1 (5 bases). CDR1 and CDR2 (germline): SQVTM, ANQGSEA. The V and J ends lost 0 bases and 4 bases respectively, with 9 bases between them. CDR3 length: 13 residues. The CDR3 nucleotides read TGCAGCGTTGAAGATTTTGACAGCTATGGCTACACCTTC. Amino acids: CSVEDFDSYGYTF.

In its sample, this clone was seen many times. The chain has TRBV6-1 and TRBJ1-2, with TRBD1 matching 9 bases. The CDR3 loop spans 14 amino acids. Germline CDR1 and CDR2: MNHNS and SASEGT. J was trimmed by 8 bases and V by 3 bases; bases with no gene match: 7. CDR3 nucleotides: TGTGCCAGCAGTGAGAGAGGACAGGGGCAGGGCTACACCTTC. This codes for CASSERGQGQGYTF.

The V gene is TRBV6-2 or TRBV6-3, the J gene TRBJ1-1, with TRBD1 matching 8 bases. With V trimmed by 1 base and J by 3 bases, 1 base remained unmatched. The CDR3 contains 14 residues. Germline CDR1 MNHEY, CDR2 SVGEGT. The CDR3 sequence: CASSYWTGHTEAFF. CDR3 DNA sequence: TGTGCCAGCAGTTACTGGACAGGGCACACTGAAGCTTTCTTT.

The genes are TRBV7-9 and TRBJ1-2; D perhaps matches TRBD1 (6 bases). Looked up from germline, CDR1 is SEHNR and CDR2 is FQNEAQ (reference sequence). The V gene lost 5 bases and the J gene lost 4 bases, with 11 bases spanning the gap. The CDR3 length is 13 residues. The CDR3 nucleotides read TGTGCCAGCAGCCCCAACAGGGCCTATGGCTACACCTTC. Translated: CASSPNRAYGYTF.

This clone appeared a single time. The rearrangement links TRBV29-1 to TRBJ2-5; 8 bases are shared with TRBD2. CDR3 length: 14 residues. The V gene end was trimmed by 6 bases and the J gene end by 3 bases; junction bases not matched to a gene: 9. CDR1 is SQVTM, CDR2 ANQGSEA, per germline. This chain's CDR3 is CSVGPGLAEETQYF. The CDR3 nucleotides are TGCAGCGTGGGACCCGGACTAGCCGAAGAGACCCAGTACTTC.

The chain is built from TRBV16 and TRBJ1-4; the D is unclear. Between the trimmed V and J ends, which lost 1 base and 0 bases, there was a span of 21 bases. The germline gives CDR1 KGHSY, CDR2 FQNENV. The CDR3 extends over 20 amino acids. The CDR3 DNA follows: TGTGCCAGCAGCCAATTGAGGGTTTTGGCAGAAAGAGCAACTAATGAAAAACTGTTTTTT. This translates into CASSQLRVLAERATNEKLFF.

The chain combines TRBV30 with TRBJ1-5; D unclear. The CDR3 loop spans 13 amino acids. The germline V gene has CDR1 GTSNPN and CDR2 SVGIG (reference sequence). The V end was cut by 4 bases, the J end by 4 bases, with 11 bases between. The CDR3 DNA is TGTGCCTGGACCCAAACGGGTAATCAGCCCCAGCATTTT. It translates to CAWTQTGNQPQHF.

This clone has just a few counts. The rearrangement links TRBV4-1 to TRBJ1-2; D is undetermined. Trimming removed 4 bases from V and 7 bases from J, with 19 bases in between. There are 15 residues in the CDR3. Germline V lookup: CDR1 MGHRA, CDR2 YSYEKL. The CDR3 DNA reads TGCGCCAGCAGCCGCACACCCGAGGCGCAGAGTGGCTACACCTTC. Translation gives CASSRTPEAQSGYTF.

The V call is TRBV6-5, the J call TRBJ1-5; no clear D. V dropped 10 bases and J dropped 4 bases, with 11 bases sitting between them. CDR1 MNHEY and CDR2 SVGAGI come from the germline V gene. The CDR3 is 12 amino acids. CDR3 DNA: TGTGCCACCAGCCCCCCGAATCAGCCCCAGCATTTT. Protein product: CATSPPNQPQHF.

The rearrangement links TRBV19 to TRBJ1-2, with 8 bases fitting TRBD1. The CDR3 runs 14 residues. Germline CDR1 LNHDA, CDR2 SQIVND (reference sequence). J gave up 8 bases and V 7 bases, and 12 bases lay outside the gene matches. The CDR3: CASTGQENDWGYTF. The CDR3 DNA reads TGTGCCAGTACGGGACAGGAGAACGATTGGGGCTACACCTTC.

This chain uses TRBV10-3 with TRBJ1-5; 8 bases map to TRBD1. CDR3 size: 13 residues. Germline-derived CDR1 and CDR2 are ENHRY and SYGVKD. Trimming cost V 10 bases and J 7 bases; bases outside gene matches: 9. CDR3 DNA sequence: TGTGCCACCGATACAGGGGGAAGCCAGCCCCAGCATTTT. Protein product: CATDTGGSQPQHF.

V is TRBV30 and J is TRBJ1-1, with D perhaps matching TRBD1 (6 bases). V shed 0 bases and J shed 10 bases, with 12 bases lying between them. This CDR3 has 12 residues. Germline V gene lookup returns CDR1 GTSNPN and CDR2 SVGIG (reference sequence). CDR3 sequence (DNA): TGTGCCTGGAGTGTATTGGGGGCCGTAGCTTTCTTT. This encodes CAWSVLGAVAFF.

The chain employs TRBV4-1 and TRBJ1-5; TRBD1 aligns across 11 bases. V lost 0 bases to trimming and J lost 2 bases; unmatched junction nucleotides: 0. The CDR3 is 16 residues long. Germline-derived CDR1 and CDR2 are MGHRA and YSYEKL. CDR3 nucleotides: TGCGCCAGCAGCCAAGAGGGACAGGGGGGCAATCAGCCCCAGCATTTT. It specifies CASSQEGQGGNQPQHF.

This chain uses TRBV7-2 with TRBJ2-1; tentatively, D is TRBD1 (5 bases). Trimming left V 2 bases short and J 9 bases short, with 11 bases between. This CDR3 region has 13 residues. The germline gives CDR1 SGHTA, CDR2 FQGNSA. The CDR3 DNA sequence: TGTGCCAGCAGCTTACCCAGGGATGGTGAGCAGTTCTTC. Translated, it gives CASSLPRDGEQFF.

This chain joins TRBV7-9 and TRBJ1-1; a possible D gene is TRBD1 (5 bases). With 3 bases removed from V and 5 bases from J, the gap between germline ends came to 13 bases. There are 14 residues in the CDR3. Germline values: CDR1 SEHNR, CDR2 FQNEAQ (reference sequence). CDR3 sequence: CASSFLGGETEAFF. The CDR3 bases are TGTGCCAGCAGCTTCCTCGGAGGGGAAACTGAAGCTTTCTTT.

This chain connects TRBV19 to TRBJ2-7; 9 bases match TRBD1. The CDR3 covers 16 residues. V was clipped by 6 bases and J by 3 bases; unmatched bases: 12. Germline CDR1 and CDR2: LNHDA and SQIVND (reference sequence). The CDR3 nucleotides are TGTGCCAGTAGACGGACAGGGGTCTTCGACGTCTACGAGCAGTACTTC. Amino acids: CASRRTGVFDVYEQYF.

This clone was observed a few times. The genes are TRBV3-1 (or the pseudogene TRBV3-2) and TRBJ2-7; D is possibly TRBD2 (6 bases). The germline V gene has CDR1 LGHDT and CDR2 YNNKEL (reference sequence). Trimming shortened V by 4 bases and J by 7 bases, and 14 bases separated the two germline ends. The CDR3 spans 13 residues. The DNA for the CDR3 is TGTGCCAGCAGCCGGGGACTGACCATGGAGCAGTACTTC. This codes for CASSRGLTMEQYF.

The chain carries TRBV4-2 and TRBJ2-3; 7 bases align to TRBD2. CDR1 and CDR2 (germline): LGHNA, YNFKEQ. J gave up 1 base and V 0 bases, and 7 bases lay outside the gene matches. The CDR3 loop spans 17 amino acids. The CDR3 DNA follows: TGTGCCAGCAGCCAAGAGCCAGCGGGAAAGGGCACAGATACGCAGTATTTT. Translated: CASSQEPAGKGTDTQYF.